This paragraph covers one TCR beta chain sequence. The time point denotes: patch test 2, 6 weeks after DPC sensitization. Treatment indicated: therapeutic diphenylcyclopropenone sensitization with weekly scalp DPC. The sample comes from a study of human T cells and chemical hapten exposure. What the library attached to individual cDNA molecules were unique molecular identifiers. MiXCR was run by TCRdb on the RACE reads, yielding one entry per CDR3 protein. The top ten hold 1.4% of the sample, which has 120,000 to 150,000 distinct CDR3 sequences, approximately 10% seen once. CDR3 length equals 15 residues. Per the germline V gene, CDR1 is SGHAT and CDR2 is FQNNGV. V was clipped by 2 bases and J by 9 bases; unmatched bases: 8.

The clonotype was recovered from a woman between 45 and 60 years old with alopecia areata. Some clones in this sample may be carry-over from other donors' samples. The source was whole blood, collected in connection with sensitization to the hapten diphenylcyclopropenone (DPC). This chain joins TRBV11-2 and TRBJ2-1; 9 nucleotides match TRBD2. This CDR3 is CASSLRREGRGEQFF. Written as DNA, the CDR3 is TGTGCCAGCAGCTTACGGCGGGAGGGCCGGGGTGAGCAGTTCTTC.